This TCR beta chain derives from a study of blood T cell repertoires in COVID-19. The wider study: The study drew acute and convalescent COVID-19 samples from the United States, Italy and Spain. Sources were T cells, B-cell-depleted T cells, or PBMCs; the material itself was cDNA or gDNA.

Source study methods: Counts of nucleated cells, estimated from reference gene primer amplification, were obtained. The assay was immunoSEQ multiplex PCR, and TCRdb's table has in-frame clones only and misses some. Clone size and V and J calls were adopted from that table, with D and trimming inferred from the DNA. The sample has hundreds of thousands of clones, about 88% seen once; the top ten hold 7.1%. The germline gives CDR1 SGHTA, CDR2 FQGNSA. V was cut by 3 bases and J by 3 bases, with 12 bases left in between. This CDR3 region has 14 residues. The source material was peripheral blood. The receptor was derived from a woman aged 60-75 years with COVID-19, enrolled during active disease. The chain links TRBV7-2 to TRBJ2-7; a weak D match, TRBD1 (5 bases). The CDR3 nucleotides read TGTGCCAGCAGCTTGTTTGACAGTTTCTACGAGCAGTACTTC. This translates into CASSLFDSFYEQYF.